This note documents a single T cell receptor beta chain sequence. What it binds is not known. This entry is derived from a study of shared clonotypes between healthy human individuals. Study-level findings and limits: Few donors restricted represented genetic and exposure-history diversity. Rarefaction showed that sequencing of sorted subsets was incomplete (despite large depth).

Germline V gene sequence: CDR1 LNHDA, CDR2 SQIVND (reference sequence). CDR3 length: 16 amino acids. Trimming stripped 3 bases from V and 0 bases from J, with 14 bases between. CD8 cells regarded as naive lacked CD45RO, were positively chosen for CCR7, and omitted terminally differentiated effector memory CD45RA+ cells. Over several immunoSEQ plates, each subset's genomic DNA was distributed in even portions. Source study methods: Filtering of immunoSEQ junctional sequences could not match full-length read filtering. TCRdb keeps only in-frame clones here, not all; method: immunoSEQ multiplex PCR. V and J calls and clone size are those listed in that table; D and trimming were worked out from the DNA. The sample yields about 2.1 million clones, over 85% seen once.

This chain connects TRBV19 to TRBJ1-1; D is ambiguous. Sequencing was performed on naive CD8+ T cells from PBMCs. The clonotype comes from a man between 18 and 35 years old in good health. Some clones in this sample may be carry-over from other donors' samples. The CDR3 nucleotides are TGTGCCAGTAGTATGTGGGGAGAAGGGATGAACACTGAAGCTTTCTTT. It translates to CASSMWGEGMNTEAFF.